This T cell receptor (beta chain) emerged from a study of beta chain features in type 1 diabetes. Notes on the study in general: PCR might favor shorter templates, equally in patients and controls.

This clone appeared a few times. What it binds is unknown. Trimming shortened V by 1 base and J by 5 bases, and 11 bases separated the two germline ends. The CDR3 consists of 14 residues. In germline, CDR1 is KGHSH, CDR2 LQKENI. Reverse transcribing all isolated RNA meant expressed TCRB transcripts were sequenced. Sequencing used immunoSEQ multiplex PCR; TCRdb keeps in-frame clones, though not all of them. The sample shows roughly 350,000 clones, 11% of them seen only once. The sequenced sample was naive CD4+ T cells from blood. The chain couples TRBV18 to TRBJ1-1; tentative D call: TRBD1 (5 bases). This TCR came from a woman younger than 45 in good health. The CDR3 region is CASSPRQEGTEAFF. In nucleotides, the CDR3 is TGTGCCAGCTCACCACGGCAGGAGGGGACTGAAGCTTTCTTT.